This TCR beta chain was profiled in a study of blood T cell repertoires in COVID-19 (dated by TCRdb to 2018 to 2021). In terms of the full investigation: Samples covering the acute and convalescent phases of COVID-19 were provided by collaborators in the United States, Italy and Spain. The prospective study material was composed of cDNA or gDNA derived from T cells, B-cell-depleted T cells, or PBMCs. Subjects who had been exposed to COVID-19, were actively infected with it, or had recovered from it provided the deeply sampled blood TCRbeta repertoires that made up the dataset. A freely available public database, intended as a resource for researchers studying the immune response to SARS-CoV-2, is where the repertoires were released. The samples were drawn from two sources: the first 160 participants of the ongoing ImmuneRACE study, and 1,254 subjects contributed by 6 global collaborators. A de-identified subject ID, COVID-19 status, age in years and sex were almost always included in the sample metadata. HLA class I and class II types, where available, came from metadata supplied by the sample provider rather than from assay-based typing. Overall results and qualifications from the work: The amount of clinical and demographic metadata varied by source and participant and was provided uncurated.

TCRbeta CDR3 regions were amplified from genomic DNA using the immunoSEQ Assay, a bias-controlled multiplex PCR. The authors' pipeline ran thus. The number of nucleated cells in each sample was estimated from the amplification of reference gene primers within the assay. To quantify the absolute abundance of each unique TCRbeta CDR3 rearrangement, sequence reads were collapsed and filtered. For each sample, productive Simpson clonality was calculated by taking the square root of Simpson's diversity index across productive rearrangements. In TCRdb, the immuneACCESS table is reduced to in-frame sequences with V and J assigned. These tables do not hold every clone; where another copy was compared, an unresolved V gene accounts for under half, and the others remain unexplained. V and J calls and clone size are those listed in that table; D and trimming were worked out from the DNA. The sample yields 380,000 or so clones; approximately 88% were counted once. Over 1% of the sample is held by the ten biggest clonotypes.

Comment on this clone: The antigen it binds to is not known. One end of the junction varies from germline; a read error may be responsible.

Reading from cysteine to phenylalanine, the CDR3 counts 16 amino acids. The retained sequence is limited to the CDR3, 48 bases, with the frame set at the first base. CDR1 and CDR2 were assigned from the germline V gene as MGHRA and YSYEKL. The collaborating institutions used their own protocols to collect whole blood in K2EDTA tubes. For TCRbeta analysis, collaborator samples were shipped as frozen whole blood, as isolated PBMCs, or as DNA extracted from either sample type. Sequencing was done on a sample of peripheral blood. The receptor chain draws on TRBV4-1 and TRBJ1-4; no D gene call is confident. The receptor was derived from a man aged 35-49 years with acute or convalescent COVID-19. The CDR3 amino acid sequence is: CTSSQSNSPSEEKLFF. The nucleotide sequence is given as TGCACCAGCAGCCAAAGTAATTCCCCGAGCGAGGAAAAACTGTTTTTT.